This T cell receptor beta chain was found in a study of early T cells in non-severe SARS-CoV-2 infection. Unique molecular identifiers tagged individual cDNA molecules. TCRdb used MiXCR to reprocess the 5' RACE reads, holding one entry per CDR3 protein. The sample lists 20,000 to 30,000 distinct CDR3 sequences, about 4% seen once, with 4.4% in the top ten. The CDR3 totals 14 residues. The V gene's germline CDR1 is SGHDT and CDR2 YYEEEE. The J segment lost 6 bases and the V segment lost 2 bases, leaving 7 bases of the junction unmatched. This clonotype was seen repeatedly, ten times or more. The TCR comes from an adult who was a healthcare worker with PCR-confirmed SARS-CoV-2 infection or an uninfected control (not recorded which). Sequencing was done on a sample of whole blood. J is TRBJ1-1 and V is TRBV5-6; 7 bases are shared with TRBD1. CDR3 loop: CASSLNPRGSEAFF. CDR3 bases: TGTGCCAGCAGCTTAAATCCCAGGGGGTCTGAAGCTTTCTTT.